This T cell receptor beta chain was profiled in a study of blood T cell repertoires in COVID-19. Per the authors' pipeline: Estimated nucleated cell counts came from reference gene primer amplification. Profiling relied on immunoSEQ multiplex PCR, and the TCRdb table lists in-frame clones only, not all of them. From that table come the V and J calls and clone size; the DNA was used to work out D and trimming. The sample lists 200,000 or so clones; around 85% were seen once. With 3 bases clipped from V and 0 bases from J, the junction kept 4 bases outside the gene matches. From germline, CDR1 is MNHEY and CDR2 SMNVEV (reference sequence). The CDR3 loop spans 16 amino acids.

This chain uses TRBV27 with TRBJ1-5; 8 bases line up with TRBD1. The source material was peripheral blood. The receptor was isolated from a human donor in a cohort sampled during active COVID-19. Here the CDR3 DNA reads TGTGCCAGCAGTTTCAACAGGGGGAATAGCAATCAGCCCCAGCATTTT. Protein product: CASSFNRGNSNQPQHF.